The sequence of this TCR beta chain was determined in a study of CD8 T cells in Susac syndrome. The authors reverse transcribed 0.5 to 1 ug RNA with random hexamers. Multiplex immunoSEQ PCR targeted 54 Vbeta and 13 Jbeta TCR beta segments. Each CDR3 protein is one row after TCRdb ran MiXCR on the immunoSEQ multiplex PCR reads. Counted here are some 200,000 distinct CDR3 sequences, around 90% occurring once; the ten biggest clones make up roughly 0.087%. The CDR3 consists of 17 residues. CDR1 SGDLS and CDR2 YYNGEE come from the germline V gene. V lost 1 base and J 9 bases, leaving 23 bases between the germline ends. This clonotype has a single count.

The J gene is TRBJ2-1, the V gene TRBV9, with D perhaps matching TRBD1 or TRBD2 (5 bases each). The sample taken for sequencing was CD4+ T cells from PBMCs. The sequence came from a human donor with Susac syndrome. CDR3 sequence reads: CASSVRGGGLSGAEQFF. The CDR3 DNA follows: TGTGCCAGCAGCGTAAGAGGTGGTGGGCTGTCCGGGGCTGAGCAGTTCTTC.